This T cell receptor (beta chain) was sequenced during a study of T cells after somatic rescue of genetic block (TCRdb year 2020). With respect to the entire study: The study assessed how robust, over the long term, a T-cell system was when the system had developed through somatic rescue of a genetic block in T-cell development.

The library was made by the immunoSEQ multiplex PCR assay. TCRdb took this table from immuneACCESS and kept in-frame rearrangements with V and J called. Such tables lack part of the clones; where checked against another copy, unresolved V genes explain under half of the gap, and the rest is unexplained. The sample data list some 67,000 clones, and around 90% of these were observed just once. Around 3% of the sample lies in the top ten. To note about this clone: Its cognate antigen has yet to be identified. Qualities for individual bases were not recorded, and no much larger clone is one base off.

Trimming takes 0 bases from V and 15 bases from J, and the germline ends sit 19 bases apart. Sequences SGDLS (CDR1) and YYNGEE (CDR2) are obtained from the germline V gene. The CDR3 contains 14 residues, cysteine and phenylalanine counted. The only DNA kept is the CDR3, 42 bases in frame from the first base. The V gene is TRBV9 and the J gene is TRBJ2-1, with no D gene named confidently. This TCR came from a man aged 40-49 years. The specimen was peripheral blood mononuclear cells (PBMCs). The DNA sequence reads TGTGCCAGCAGCGTAGAACAGATAAATGAGTTTCCGTTCTTC. This translates into CASSVEQINEFPFF.